The 4 T cell receptor beta chains reported below all come from one sample, sequenced in a study of blood T cell repertoires in COVID-19 (dated by TCRdb to 2019 to 2021). Libraries were constructed by the immunoSEQ multiplex PCR assay. What TCRdb holds here is the immuneACCESS table cut down to in-frame rearrangements. Part of the clones is not present; checked against another copy, under half of the missing clones reflect an unresolved V gene, and the others are unexplained. The sample data list 200,000 to 250,000 clones, and more than 85% of these were observed just once. 3.5% to 5% of the sample rests with the top ten. Sequenced: PBMCs or T cells enriched from blood (not recorded which). The receptors here all came from a woman in her 30s who had recovered from COVID-19.

The genes are TRBV4-2 and TRBJ2-7; 7 bases map to TRBD2. Germline V gene lookup returns CDR1 LGHNA and CDR2 YNFKEQ. Trimming at V came to 6 bases and at J to 5 bases, leaving 13 bases not matched to a gene. CDR3 length: 15 residues. The CDR3 protein is CASSLGTTHRDEQYF. CDR3 bases: TGTGCCAGCAGTCTGGGGACTACCCATAGGGACGAGCAGTACTTC.

The chain combines TRBV7-2 with TRBJ2-1, with TRBD2 matching 7 bases. Germline assignment: CDR1 SGHTA and CDR2 FQGNSA. Unmatched junction bases numbered 12, after V lost 5 bases and J lost 5 bases. This CDR3 spans 16 amino acids. CDR3 DNA sequence: TGTGCCAGCAGCCGTCAAGGGGCTAGCGGACACAATGAGCAGTTCTTC. This translates into CASSRQGASGHNEQFF.

V usage is TRBV19 and J usage is TRBJ1-5; 9 bases line up with TRBD1. Germline V lookup: CDR1 LNHDA, CDR2 SQIVND (reference sequence). V lost 6 bases and J lost 9; bases outside the gene matches: 6. The CDR3 spans 13 residues. CDR3 loop: CASRRDREGPQHF. DNA of the CDR3: TGTGCCAGTAGGAGGGACAGGGAGGGGCCCCAGCATTTT.

CDR3 sequence (DNA): TGTGCCTGGGTACCACCGGACAAACTGAACACTGAAGCTTTCTTT. Its protein product is CAWVPPDKLNTEAFF. The rearrangement uses TRBV30 and TRBJ1-1; D might be TRBD1 (5 bases). Germline V CDR1 and CDR2: GTSNPN, SVGIG (reference sequence). This CDR3 has 15 amino acids. Trimming took 5 bases from V and 0 from J, leaving 16 bases between them.